One sample yielded the 25 T cell receptor beta chains listed below, sequenced in a study of blood T cell repertoires in COVID-19. The assay was immunoSEQ multiplex PCR, and TCRdb's table has in-frame clones only and misses some. The sample records about 150,000 clones, about 83% being singletons. The sample was peripheral blood. Receptors originate from a woman in her fifties or sixties with COVID-19, enrolled during active disease.

The CDR3 nucleotides are TGCGCCAGCAGCTCCTACCAGGGAGGAGATGGCTACACCTTC. Translation gives CASSSYQGGDGYTF. V is TRBV5-1 and J is TRBJ1-2; maybe TRBD1 (5 bases). The germline V gene encodes CDR1 SGHRS and CDR2 YFSETQ. Trimming pared 3 bases from V and 6 bases from J, leaving 15 bases between. The CDR3 is 14 amino acids.

The chain has TRBV7-3 and TRBJ2-7; 8 bases align to TRBD1. The CDR3 consists of 15 residues. The ends lost 0 bases at V and 4 bases at J; junction bases unmatched: 5. Germline V gene data show CDR1 as SGHTA and CDR2 as FQGTGA. CDR3 region: CASSLTAGGAYEQYF. CDR3 DNA: TGTGCCAGCAGCTTAACGGCAGGGGGCGCGTACGAGCAGTACTTC. The variable domain in full, completed from reference TRBV7-3 and TRBJ2-7, reads GAGVSQTPSNKVTEKGKYVELRCDPISGHTALYWYRQSLGQGPEFLIYFQGTGAADDSGLPNDRFFAVRPEGSVSTLKIQRTERGDSAVYLCASSLTAGGAYEQYFGPGTRLTVT.

The chain links TRBV25-1 to TRBJ1-2; the D gene is possibly TRBD1 (6 bases). The CDR3 spans 15 residues. Between the trimmed V and J ends, which lost 3 bases and 0 bases, there was a span of 11 bases. The germline V gene has CDR1 MGHDK and CDR2 SYGVNS. CDR3: CASSDSQGSNYGYTF. CDR3 nucleotides: TGTGCCAGCAGTGATTCCCAGGGGTCTAACTATGGCTACACCTTC.

The chain uses TRBV11-2 and TRBJ2-7; 10 bases align to TRBD1. The V gene's germline CDR1 is SGHAT and CDR2 FQNNGV. J was trimmed by 2 bases and V by 0 bases; bases with no gene match: 7. The CDR3 loop spans 17 amino acids. CDR3 sequence (DNA): TGTGCCAGCAGCTTAGACGGGACAGGGGCCTTTCCCTACGAGCAGTACGTC. Translating it yields CASSLDGTGAFPYEQYV.

The J gene is TRBJ2-7, the V gene TRBV5-4; the match to TRBD2 covers 8 bases. From germline, CDR1 is SGHNT and CDR2 YYREEE (reference sequence). V was clipped by 4 bases and J by 4 bases; unmatched bases: 13. The CDR3 loop spans 16 amino acids. Written as DNA, the CDR3 is TGTGCCAGCAGCCCTCGGTCGAGCGGGAGAGGTTACGAGCAGTACTTC. The encoded protein is CASSPRSSGRGYEQYF.

The J gene is TRBJ1-1, the V gene TRBV12-3 or TRBV12-4; D uncertain. V shed 6 bases and J shed 4 bases, with 12 bases lying between them. The CDR3 length is 13 residues. The CDR3 reads CASSLAGGTEAFF. The CDR3 coding sequence is TGTGCCAGCAGCCTGGCGGGTGGCACTGAAGCTTTCTTT.

The V gene is TRBV6-6, the J gene TRBJ2-3; 7 nucleotides line up with TRBD2. This CDR3 has 16 amino acids. CDR1 and CDR2 (germline): MNHNY, SVGAGI (reference sequence). With V trimmed by 5 bases and J by 0 bases, 8 bases remained unmatched. Here the CDR3 DNA reads TGTGCCAGCAGTCGAAAACTTAGCGGGAGCACAGATACGCAGTATTTT. Its protein product is CASSRKLSGSTDTQYF.

With regard to this clone: The sample contains more than one DNA sequence encoding this CDR3. The rearrangement uses TRBV6-5 and TRBJ1-4, with TRBD1 matching 8 bases. This CDR3 contains 14 residues. The V gene's germline CDR1 is MNHEY and CDR2 SVGAGI. J gave up 4 bases and V 4 bases, and 2 bases lay outside the gene matches. The CDR3 is CASSWTGRNEKLFF. For the CDR3, the DNA is TGTGCCAGCAGTTGGACAGGGCGTAATGAAAAACTGTTTTTT.

The J gene is TRBJ1-2, the V gene TRBV25-1, with 7 bases matching TRBD1. Germline values: CDR1 MGHDK, CDR2 SYGVNS. The CDR3 sequence is 15 residues long. J lost 5 bases, V lost 2 bases, and 8 bases had no gene match. CDR3 residues: CASSEPGQHGYGYTF. In DNA form, the CDR3 reads TGTGCCAGCAGTGAACCGGGACAGCACGGATATGGCTACACCTTC.

The J gene is TRBJ2-3, the V gene TRBV9; TRBD2 matches 7 bases. Trimming took 3 bases from V and 4 from J; bases not matched to a gene: 8. This CDR3 region has 15 residues. Germline CDR1 SGDLS, CDR2 YYNGEE. The CDR3 DNA follows: TGTGCCAGCAGCGGTAGAGGGAGGGGTCCAGATACGCAGTATTTT. Its translation: CASSGRGRGPDTQYF.

The rearrangement links TRBV28 to TRBJ2-4; possibly TRBD2 for D (6 bases). This CDR3 region has 18 residues. In germline, CDR1 is MDHEN, CDR2 SYDVKM. Between the trimmed V and J ends, which lost 0 bases and 3 bases, there was a span of 18 bases. CDR3 region: CASSLWRGPGVGKNIQYF. In DNA, the CDR3 is TGTGCCAGCAGTTTATGGCGGGGCCCGGGTGTAGGCAAAAACATTCAGTACTTC.

This clone appeared a single time. This chain connects TRBV5-1 to TRBJ1-4; 7 positions agree with TRBD1. Germline V gene data show CDR1 as SGHRS and CDR2 as YFSETQ. The J segment lost 4 bases and the V segment lost 1 base, leaving 1 base of the junction unmatched. This CDR3 is 14 amino acids long. The CDR3, as DNA: TGCGCCAGCAGCTTGCAGGGGGTTAATGAAAAACTGTTTTTT. Amino acid sequence: CASSLQGVNEKLFF.

The genes are TRBV7-2 and TRBJ1-5; 8 bases agree with TRBD1. The V gene end was trimmed by 6 bases and the J gene end by 5 bases; junction bases not matched to a gene: 3. The germline V gene has CDR1 SGHTA and CDR2 FQGNSA. The CDR3 runs to 13 residues. This CDR3 reads CASRTGVYQPQHF. The CDR3 DNA sequence: TGTGCCAGCAGGACAGGGGTGTATCAGCCCCAGCATTTT.

The chain combines TRBV6-5 with TRBJ1-5, with D possibly being TRBD1 (6 bases). The CDR3 length is 13 residues. Germline V gene lookup returns CDR1 MNHEY and CDR2 SVGAGI. V dropped 8 bases and J dropped 2 bases, with 10 bases sitting between them. In nucleotides, the CDR3 is TGTGCCAGCCATCGACAGGGCAATCAGCCCCAGCATTTT. Translating it yields CASHRQGNQPQHF.

This clone has a handful of counts. The chain joins TRBV18 to TRBJ2-5; TRBD1 might be the D (6 bases). This CDR3 has 14 amino acids. V was clipped by 4 bases and J by 1 base, with 10 bases between them. CDR1 and CDR2 (germline): KGHSH, LQKENI. The CDR3 here is CASSQDSGQETQYF. The CDR3 region has the DNA TGTGCCAGCTCACAGGACAGTGGCCAAGAGACCCAGTACTTC.

This chain joins TRBV7-6 and TRBJ1-5; 10 positions agree with TRBD1. The V segment lost 5 bases and the J segment 7 bases; nucleotides outside the gene matches: 11. Looked up from germline, CDR1 is SGHVS and CDR2 is FNYEAQ. The CDR3 sequence is 16 residues long. For the CDR3, the DNA is TGTGCCAGCAGCCTGTTACCGGGACAGGGGAACCAGCCCCAGCATTTT. It encodes CASSLLPGQGNQPQHF.

The CDR3 DNA reads TGTGCCAGCAGCGAGGGGGACAGTAACTATGGCTACACCTTC. Translating gives CASSEGDSNYGYTF. The gene calls are TRBV9 and TRBJ1-2; 7 bases are shared with TRBD1. The germline V gene encodes CDR1 SGDLS and CDR2 YYNGEE. The CDR3 extends over 14 amino acids. After removal of 3 bases from V and 1 base from J, the junction contained 3 bases not matched to a gene.

This clone was counted only a few times. The chain has TRBV19 and TRBJ1-2; D gene unclear. V was clipped by 5 bases and J by 4 bases, with 11 bases between them. The CDR3 spans 13 residues. Looked up from germline, CDR1 is LNHDA and CDR2 is SQIVND (reference sequence). CDR3 protein: CASSGQLIYGYTF. CDR3 coding DNA: TGTGCCAGTAGTGGGCAGCTGATCTATGGCTACACCTTC.

The rearrangement links TRBV5-1 to TRBJ1-1; D may be TRBD1 (6 bases). The CDR3 is 12 amino acids. The germline V and J ends were trimmed by 6 bases and 4 bases, with 10 bases remaining between them. Germline V CDR1 and CDR2: SGHRS, YFSETQ. The CDR3, as DNA: TGCGCCAGCATCGGACAGACCACTGAAGCTTTCTTT. Its translation: CASIGQTTEAFF.

This sequence joins TRBV18 and TRBJ1-2; TRBD1 is a possible D gene (5 bases). This CDR3 contains 16 residues. V lost 1 base and J 0 bases, leaving 12 bases between the germline ends. Germline V gene data show CDR1 as KGHSH and CDR2 as LQKENI. CDR3 protein: CASSPLEGPPNYGYTF. CDR3 DNA sequence: TGTGCCAGCTCACCACTGGAGGGGCCGCCTAACTATGGCTACACCTTC.

This chain connects TRBV6-5 to TRBJ1-5, with TRBD1 as a possible D gene (6 bases). With 10 bases removed from V and 6 bases from J, the gap between germline ends came to 16 bases. This CDR3 comprises 13 residues. Germline V gene data show CDR1 as MNHEY and CDR2 as SVGAGI. Written as DNA, the CDR3 is TGTGCCACCCGGGCGGGGGCGACTCAGCCCCAGCATTTT. Protein: CATRAGATQPQHF.

V gene TRBV4-1 combines with J gene TRBJ1-1; no clear D. CDR3 size: 14 residues. Germline V gene sequence: CDR1 MGHRA, CDR2 YSYEKL. V lost 1 base, J lost 8 bases, and 14 bases lay in between. The chain's CDR3 is CASSQARQSGEAFF. CDR3 nucleotide sequence: TGCGCCAGCAGCCAAGCACGGCAGTCGGGGGAAGCTTTCTTT.

The CDR3 loop is CASSFGTGDQPQHF. CDR3 DNA: TGCGCCAGCAGCTTTGGGACAGGAGATCAGCCCCAGCATTTT. The chain is built from TRBV5-1 and TRBJ1-5, with 8 positions matching TRBD1. The V segment lost 2 bases and the J segment 5 bases; nucleotides outside the gene matches: 3. Germline CDR1 and CDR2: SGHRS and YFSETQ. The CDR3 is made up of 14 amino acids. Looking up the rest from reference TRBV5-1 and TRBJ1-5 gives the full variable domain: KAGVTQTPRYLIKTRGQQVTLSCSPISGHRSVSWYQQTPGQGLQFLFEYFSETQRNKGNFPGRFSGRQFSNSRSEMNVSTLELGDSALYLCASSFGTGDQPQHFGDGTRLSIL.

This chain joins TRBV7-8 and TRBJ1-2; D call uncertain. The germline V gene encodes CDR1 SGHVS and CDR2 FQNEAQ. Trimming shortened V by 1 base and J by 6 bases, and 15 bases separated the two germline ends. CDR3 length: 15 residues. CDR3 amino acids: CASSLGPLTSDGYTF. As DNA, the CDR3 is TGTGCCAGCAGCTTAGGCCCTCTCACATCCGATGGCTACACCTTC.

V gene TRBV19 combines with J gene TRBJ1-1, with TRBD1 matching 10 bases. CDR3 size: 13 residues. Unmatched junction bases numbered 5, after V lost 8 bases and J lost 5 bases. Germline CDR1 LNHDA, CDR2 SQIVND (reference sequence). This chain's CDR3 is CASWTGGWTEAFF. The CDR3 DNA reads as TGTGCCAGTTGGACAGGGGGATGGACTGAAGCTTTCTTT. Full variable domain (missing parts from reference TRBV19 and TRBJ1-1): DGGITQSPKYLFRKEGQNVTLSCEQNLNHDAMYWYRQDPGQGLRLIYYSQIVNDFQKGDIAEGYSVSREKKESFPLTVTSAQKNPTAFYLCASWTGGWTEAFFGQGTRLTVV.